This T cell receptor beta chain is from a study of T-cell memory formation after mild COVID-19. TCRdb fed the 5' RACE reads into MiXCR, producing one record per CDR3 protein. The sample holds roughly 150,000 distinct CDR3 sequences, 14% seen once. Between the trimmed V and J ends, which lost 3 bases and 7 bases, there was a span of 9 bases. The CDR3 runs to 12 residues. The material sequenced was PBMCs or a T cell subset sorted from them (not recorded which). The sequence came from an adult woman who had mild COVID-19 (a few samples of this study predate the infection). Cell type and time point are not known. The J gene is TRBJ2-5, the V gene TRBV12-3 or TRBV12-4, with D perhaps matching TRBD1 (5 bases). The CDR3 region is CASSLGPRTQYF. The CDR3 bases are TGTGCCAGCAGTTTGGGGCCCAGGACCCAGTACTTC.